The 9 T cell receptor beta chains reported below all come from one sample, sequenced in a study of T cells in localized non-small cell lung cancer (dated by TCRdb to the early 2020s). Library construction relied on the immunoSEQ multiplex PCR assay. Drawn from immuneACCESS, this table holds only the in-frame rearrangements with V and J called that TCRdb kept. Clones are partly lost; checked studies trace under half to an unresolved V gene and leave the rest unexplained. For this sample there are around 53,000 clones; around three quarters appear just once. Approximately 4.8% of the sample lies in the top ten. The specimen was PBMCs, collected before any cancer treatment. These receptors were obtained from a woman aged 35 to 69 with stage II lung adenocarcinoma.

This clone was found a few times. The chain carries TRBV18 and TRBJ1-4; 9 bases map to TRBD1. The germline gives CDR1 KGHSH, CDR2 LQKENI. With V trimmed by 6 bases and J by 5 bases, 7 bases remained unmatched. This CDR3 is 15 amino acids long. DNA of the CDR3: TGTGCCAGCTCCCCTCGGACAGGGGTCAATGAAAAACTGTTTTTT. Translation: CASSPRTGVNEKLFF.

The chain carries TRBV15 and TRBJ1-1, with TRBD1 as a possible D gene (5 bases). The CDR3 covers 13 residues. V lost 3 bases to trimming and J lost 5 bases, with 10 bases between them. Germline loops: CDR1 LNHNV, CDR2 YYDKDF (reference sequence). The CDR3 region has the DNA TGTGCCACCAGCAGGGGGGAATGGACTGAAGCTTTCTTT. Translated: CATSRGEWTEAFF.

V and J are TRBV9 and TRBJ2-1, with D hard to call. The CDR3 has 15 residues. In germline, CDR1 is SGDLS, CDR2 YYNGEE. Trimming took 1 base from V and 1 from J, leaving 9 bases between them. The CDR3 sequence: CASSVNGESYNEQFF. DNA for the CDR3: TGTGCCAGCAGCGTAAATGGAGAATCCTACAATGAGCAGTTCTTC. Full variable domain (outside the CDR3, taken from reference TRBV9 and TRBJ2-1): DSGVTQTPKHLITATGQRVTLRCSPRSGDLSVYWYQQSLDQGLQFLIQYYNGEERAKGNILERFSAQQFPDLHSELNLSSLELGDSALYFCASSVNGESYNEQFFGPGTRLTVL.

This clone was detected only once. This chain uses TRBV7-9 with TRBJ1-1; unclear D gene. The V and J ends lost 5 bases and 0 bases respectively, with 10 bases between them. The CDR3 consists of 14 residues. Germline CDR1 and CDR2: SEHNR and FQNEAQ (reference sequence). The CDR3 sequence: CASSPSFLNTEAFF. The CDR3 nucleotides are TGTGCCAGCAGCCCATCCTTTTTGAACACTGAAGCTTTCTTT.

CDR3 loop: CASSQQGRDYEQYF. In DNA, the CDR3 is TGCGCCAGCAGCCAGCAAGGACGGGACTACGAGCAGTACTTC. The V and J genes are TRBV5-1 and TRBJ2-7, with D perhaps TRBD2 (5 bases). V gave up 4 bases and J gave up 3 bases, with 14 bases separating them. The CDR3 consists of 14 residues. Germline V gives CDR1 SGHRS, CDR2 YFSETQ.

This sequence joins TRBV5-6 and TRBJ1-4; unclear D gene. Trimming left V 0 bases short and J 6 bases short, with 6 bases between. Germline CDR1 and CDR2: SGHDT and YYEEEE. The CDR3 length is 13 residues. CDR3 residues: CASSLGRDEKLFF. CDR3 nucleotide sequence: TGTGCCAGCAGCTTGGGTCGAGATGAAAAACTGTTTTTT.

This chain links TRBV27 with TRBJ2-3; D could derive from TRBD1 or TRBD2 (5 bases each). Trimming left V 5 bases short and J 2 bases short, with 20 bases between. The CDR3 spans 17 residues. Germline values: CDR1 MNHEY, CDR2 SMNVEV (reference sequence). CDR3 sequence reads: CASSPPLGWGNTDTQYF. CDR3 nucleotides: TGTGCCAGCAGTCCCCCCTTGGGGTGGGGGAACACAGATACGCAGTATTTT.

The V call is TRBV13, the J call TRBJ1-1; D remains unclear. Germline CDR1 is PRHDT and CDR2 is FYEKMQ (reference sequence). V was pared by 1 base and J by 1 base, with 7 bases between. The CDR3 is made up of 14 amino acids. As DNA, the CDR3 is TGTGCCAGCAGCTTAGTTCAGGAGAACACTGAAGCTTTCTTT. Its translation: CASSLVQENTEAFF.

The chain has TRBV23-1 and TRBJ2-5; possible D gene TRBD2, 5 bases. TRBV23-1 is marked as an open reading frame, function uncertain. This CDR3 has 15 residues. V was pared by 8 bases and J by 3 bases, with 19 bases between. The DNA of the CDR3 is TGCGCCAGCTCCTTAGGCGGGTCTGGGGAAGAGACCCAGTACTTC. It yields the protein CASSLGGSGEETQYF.